A single sample gave rise to the 9 T cell receptor beta chains below, sequenced in a study of identical twins. TCRdb fed the 5' RACE reads into MiXCR, producing one record per CDR3 protein. Altogether 500,000 or so distinct CDR3 sequences are present, 22% being singletons, with the ten largest covering under 0.95%. The same data also went into a second study, on T cells expressing NK-cell markers.

The source material was CD4+ T cells sorted from blood. These receptors were obtained from a woman aged 18 to 35 in good health.

This chain uses TRBV18 with TRBJ2-1, with D perhaps TRBD2 (5 bases). The germline V gene has CDR1 KGHSH and CDR2 LQKENI. This CDR3 has 15 residues. V was shortened by 2 bases and J by 5 bases, with 13 bases between the two germline ends. The CDR3 here is CASSPTKARDNEQFF. The CDR3 coding sequence is TGTGCCAGCTCACCAACAAAAGCGAGGGACAATGAGCAGTTCTTC.

This chain uses TRBV29-1 with TRBJ1-1; D unresolved. This CDR3 region has 15 residues. With 4 bases removed from V and 1 base from J, the gap between germline ends came to 16 bases. Germline-derived CDR1 and CDR2 are SQVTM and ANQGSEA. CDR3 DNA sequence: TGCAGCGTTGGATCCACCGGATGGGGGAACACTGAAGCTTTCTTT. Translating gives CSVGSTGWGNTEAFF. The full variable domain, in which reference TRBV29-1 and TRBJ1-1 provide the parts outside the CDR3, is SAVISQKPSRDICQRGTSLTIQCQVDSQVTMMFWYRQQPGQSLTLIATANQGSEATYESGFVIDKFPISRPNLTFSTLTVSNMSPEDSSIYLCSVGSTGWGNTEAFFGQGTRLTVV.

This clonotype was observed a few times. The chain has TRBV5-1 and TRBJ2-5, with TRBD1 identical over 7 bases. The CDR3 length is 15 residues. After removal of 4 bases from V and 2 bases from J, the junction contained 8 bases not matched to a gene. Germline lookup yields CDR1 SGHRS and CDR2 YFSETQ. CDR3 nucleotides: TGCGCCAGCAGCGACTCCCAGGGGGTGCAAGAGACCCAGTACTTC. This encodes CASSDSQGVQETQYF.

This clonotype has only a few counts. This chain connects TRBV5-1 to TRBJ2-5; no clear D. Germline V gene sequence: CDR1 SGHRS, CDR2 YFSETQ. Deletions cut 3 bases from V and 0 bases from J, with 3 bases between. The CDR3 runs 12 residues. The CDR3 bases are TGCGCCAGCAGCTGGAACCAAGAGACCCAGTACTTC. Encoded protein: CASSWNQETQYF.

This clonotype has a handful of counts. The gene calls are TRBV5-1 and TRBJ2-3; 8 positions agree with TRBD2. Germline V gene data show CDR1 as SGHRS and CDR2 as YFSETQ. V trimming: 2 bases; J trimming: 2 bases; junction bases outside the gene matches: 4. The CDR3 covers 15 residues. The CDR3 reads CASSLLAVNTDTQYF. CDR3 coding DNA: TGCGCCAGCAGCTTACTAGCGGTGAACACAGATACGCAGTATTTT.

This clonotype was detected a few times. The chain links TRBV5-1 to TRBJ2-1; D gene ambiguous. CDR1 is SGHRS, CDR2 YFSETQ, per germline. This CDR3 is 15 amino acids long. Trimming removed 2 bases from V and 7 bases from J, with 16 bases in between. CDR3 nucleotides: TGCGCCAGCAGCTTTCACAATTTCGACAAGAATGAGCAGTTCTTC. Its protein product is CASSFHNFDKNEQFF.

This rearrangement joins TRBV27 to TRBJ1-1; D ambiguous. V was trimmed by 8 bases and J by 0 bases, leaving 10 bases between them. Germline assignment: CDR1 MNHEY and CDR2 SMNVEV (reference sequence). There are 13 residues in the CDR3. In nucleotides, the CDR3 is TGTGCCAGCGGCTGGGTTATGAACACTGAAGCTTTCTTT. Its translation is CASGWVMNTEAFF.

This clonotype was observed at least ten times. The chain has TRBV5-1 and TRBJ2-7; tentatively, D is TRBD2 (6 bases). This CDR3 is 14 amino acids long. The germline gives CDR1 SGHRS, CDR2 YFSETQ. The V gene lost 2 bases and the J gene lost 5 bases, with 14 bases spanning the gap. The CDR3 here is CASSLGGVDNEQYF. The CDR3 DNA follows: TGCGCCAGCAGCTTAGGCGGGGTCGACAACGAGCAGTACTTC.

This clonotype was recorded a few times. The chain uses TRBV5-1 and TRBJ2-2; D is perhaps TRBD1 or TRBD2 (5 bases each). Trimming took off 1 base at V and 2 bases at J, with 12 bases between the two ends. CDR3 length: 16 amino acids. CDR1 SGHRS and CDR2 YFSETQ come from the germline V gene. CDR3 in DNA: TGCGCCAGCAGCTTGTACGGGACGGCAAACACCGGGGAGCTGTTTTTT. Translation: CASSLYGTANTGELFF. Filled out from reference TRBV5-1 and TRBJ2-2, the complete variable domain reads KAGVTQTPRYLIKTRGQQVTLSCSPISGHRSVSWYQQTPGQGLQFLFEYFSETQRNKGNFPGRFSGRQFSNSRSEMNVSTLELGDSALYLCASSLYGTANTGELFFGEGSRLTVL.